The source of this T cell receptor beta chain is a study of early T cells in non-severe SARS-CoV-2 infection (dated by TCRdb to 2020 to 2023). Regarding the complete study: Because TCR sequencing was done on bulk RNA from unsorted whole blood, the alpha and beta chains could not be paired. Broad study findings and their caveats: VDJdb matching was skewed toward anti-spike CD8 responses, so virus-specific expansions were likely underestimated and private and CD4 specificities were missed.

Set within a cohort of healthcare workers in London, UK, this nested case-control study involved weekly PCR testing of nasopharyngeal swabs along with blood sampling. Healthcare workers were recruited between 23 and 31 March 2020, during the week of the UK lockdown, and were followed weekly for up to roughly 15 weeks. This clonotype came up a few times. No antigen is known for it. No base quality values were provided; no much bigger clone lies one nucleotide off. The CDR3 numbers 15 residues from cysteine through phenylalanine. The entry retains the CDR3 DNA only, 45 bases that are in frame from base 1. V gives up 0 bases and J gives up 6 bases, and the segment between their germline ends measures 13 bases. As encoded in the germline V gene (reference sequence), CDR1 is LGHDT while CDR2 is YNNKEL. The library relied on 5' RACE. The instrument was a NextSeq 500. In the TCR library protocol, unique molecular identifiers were attached to individual cDNA molecules to correct for PCR bias and sequencing error. Both TCR alpha and beta chains were sequenced, and tight co-correlation was observed between alpha and beta sequence abundances in each sample. As for how the authors treated the data: V gene, J gene and CDR3 annotation of TCR sequences was performed with Decombinator V4. TCRs were defined as expanded if a significant change between any two time points was detected under a Poisson model with p below 0.0001. TCR abundances were normalised to the total number of TCRs sequenced per sample and expressed as counts per million. MAIT TCRs were defined by TRAV1-2 paired with TRAJ12, TRAJ20 or TRAJ33, and iNKT TCRs by TRAV10 paired with TRAJ18. A search of VDJdb, accessed on 1 November 2021, was run for TCRs annotated to CMV, EBV and SARS-CoV-2, with TCRs annotated for multiple antigens excluded. Clones were called with MiXCR by TCRdb after fastp trimmed the public reads at Q25, and only in-frame beta chains were retained. Every distinct CDR3 protein forms one entry, paired with its most common genes and DNA. The authors' filters were not applied to this entry. The sample contains about 60,000 distinct CDR3 sequences, over 20% of them found a single time. More than 15% of the sample belongs to the ten largest clones.

The input for sequencing was whole blood, taken at baseline. The origin of this receptor is an adult who was a healthcare worker with PCR-confirmed SARS-CoV-2 infection or an uninfected control (not recorded which). The receptor chain draws on TRBV3-1 and TRBJ2-3, and possibly TRBD2, on 6 matching bases. For the CDR3, the sequence is CASSQEVAGTDTQYF. The DNA is as follows: TGTGCCAGCAGCCAAGAAGTGGCGGGAACCGATACGCAGTATTTT.